This T cell receptor beta chain was retrieved from a study of blood T cell repertoires in COVID-19. Study information: The United States, Italy and Spain supplied acute and convalescent COVID-19 samples. T cells, B-cell-depleted T cells, or PBMCs provided the cDNA or gDNA that served as material.

The authors' processing: Reference gene primer amplification in the assay estimated nucleated cell counts. Profiled with immunoSEQ multiplex PCR; TCRdb holds only in-frame clones, not every one. V and J calls plus clone size are reproduced from that table; the DNA served to infer D and trimming. The sample has some 45,000 clones; 70% to 85% are singletons. The CDR3 has 11 residues. Germline CDR1 is MDHEN and CDR2 is SYDVKM. This clone was seen once. Sequenced input: peripheral blood. V and J are TRBV28 and TRBJ1-2; D call uncertain. This TCR was recovered from a woman aged 80 or over with acute or convalescent COVID-19. The CDR3 region is CALEENYGYTF. The CDR3 DNA is TGTGCTCTCGAAGAGAACTATGGCTACACCTTC.